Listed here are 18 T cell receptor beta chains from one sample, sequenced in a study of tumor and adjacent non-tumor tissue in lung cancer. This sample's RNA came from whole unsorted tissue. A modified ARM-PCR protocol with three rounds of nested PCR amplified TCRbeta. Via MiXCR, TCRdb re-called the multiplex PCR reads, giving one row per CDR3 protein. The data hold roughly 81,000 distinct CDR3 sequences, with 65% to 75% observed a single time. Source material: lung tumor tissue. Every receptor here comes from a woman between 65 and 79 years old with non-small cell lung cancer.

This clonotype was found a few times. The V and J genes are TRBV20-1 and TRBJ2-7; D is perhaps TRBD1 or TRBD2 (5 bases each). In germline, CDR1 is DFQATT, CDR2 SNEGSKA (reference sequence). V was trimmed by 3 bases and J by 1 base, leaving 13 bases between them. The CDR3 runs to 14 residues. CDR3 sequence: CSASLSEGSYEQYF. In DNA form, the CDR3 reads TGCAGTGCTAGTCTTTCAGAGGGGTCCTACGAGCAGTACTTC.

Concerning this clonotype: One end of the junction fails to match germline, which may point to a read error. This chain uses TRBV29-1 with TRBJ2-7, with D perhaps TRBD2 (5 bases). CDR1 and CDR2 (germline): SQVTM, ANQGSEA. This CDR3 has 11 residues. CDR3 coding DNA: TGCAGCTTCAGACTAACCTACGAGCAATACTTC. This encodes CSFRLTYEQYF.

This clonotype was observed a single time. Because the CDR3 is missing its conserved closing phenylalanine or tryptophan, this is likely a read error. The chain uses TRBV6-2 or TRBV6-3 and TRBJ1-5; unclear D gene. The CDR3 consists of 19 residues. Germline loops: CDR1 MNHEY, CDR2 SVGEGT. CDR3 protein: CASSYTGRTDNYSNQSQHS. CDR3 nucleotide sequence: TGTGCCAGCAGTTACACCGGACGGACGGATAATTATAGCAATCAGTCCCAGCATTCT.

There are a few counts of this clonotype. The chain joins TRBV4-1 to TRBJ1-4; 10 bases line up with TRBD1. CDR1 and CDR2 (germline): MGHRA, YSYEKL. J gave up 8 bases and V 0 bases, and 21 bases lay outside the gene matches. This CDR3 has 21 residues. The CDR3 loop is CASSQDLSWDRGFPLREKLFF. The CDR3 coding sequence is TGCGCCAGCAGCCAAGATTTGTCCTGGGACAGGGGCTTCCCACTCCGCGAAAAACTGTTTTTT.

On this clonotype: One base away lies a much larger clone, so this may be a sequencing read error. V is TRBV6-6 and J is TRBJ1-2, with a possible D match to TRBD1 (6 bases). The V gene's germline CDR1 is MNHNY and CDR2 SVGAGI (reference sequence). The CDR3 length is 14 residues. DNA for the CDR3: TGTGCCAGCAGTTACTCACAGGGATCCTATGGCTGCACCTTC. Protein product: CASSYSQGSYGCTF.

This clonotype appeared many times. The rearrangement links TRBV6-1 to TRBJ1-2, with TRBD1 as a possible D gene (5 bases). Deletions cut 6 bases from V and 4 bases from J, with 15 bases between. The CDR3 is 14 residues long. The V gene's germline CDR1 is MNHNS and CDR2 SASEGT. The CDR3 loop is CASRHPGSGYGYTF. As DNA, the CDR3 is TGTGCCAGCAGACACCCAGGGAGTGGCTATGGCTACACCTTC.

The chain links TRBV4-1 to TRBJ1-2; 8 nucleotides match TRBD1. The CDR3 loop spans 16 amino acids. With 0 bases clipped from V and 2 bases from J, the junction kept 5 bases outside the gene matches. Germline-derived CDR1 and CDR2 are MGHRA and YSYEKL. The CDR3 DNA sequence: TGCGCCAGCAGCCAAGATAAGACAGGGGCGAACTATGGCTACACCTTC. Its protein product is CASSQDKTGANYGYTF.

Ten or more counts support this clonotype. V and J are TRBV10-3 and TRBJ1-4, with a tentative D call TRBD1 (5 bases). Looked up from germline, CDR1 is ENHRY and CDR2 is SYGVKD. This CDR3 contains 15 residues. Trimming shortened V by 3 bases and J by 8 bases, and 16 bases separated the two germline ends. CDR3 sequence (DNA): TGTGCCATCAGTGATTCGGGGGAGCCCACCGAAAAACTGTTTTTT. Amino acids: CAISDSGEPTEKLFF.

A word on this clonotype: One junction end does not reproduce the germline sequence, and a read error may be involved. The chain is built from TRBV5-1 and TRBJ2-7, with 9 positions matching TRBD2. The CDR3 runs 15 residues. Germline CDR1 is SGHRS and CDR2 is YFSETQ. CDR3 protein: CASGFQTSGTYEQYF. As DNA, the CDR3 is TGCGCCAGCGGCTTCCAGACTAGCGGTACCTACGAGCAGTATTTC.

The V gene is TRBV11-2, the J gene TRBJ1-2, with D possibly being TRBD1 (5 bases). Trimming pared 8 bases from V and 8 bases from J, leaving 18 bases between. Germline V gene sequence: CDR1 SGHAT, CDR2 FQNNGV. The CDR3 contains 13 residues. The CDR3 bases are TGTGCCAGCGGCCCCACAGGAGTCTCCGGCTACACCTTC. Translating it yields CASGPTGVSGYTF. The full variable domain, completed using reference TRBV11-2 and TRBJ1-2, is EAGVAQSPRYKIIEKRQSVAFWCNPISGHATLYWYQQILGQGPKLLIQFQNNGVVDDSQLPKDRFSAERLKGVDSTLKIQPAKLEDSAVYLCASGPTGVSGYTFGSGTRLTVV.

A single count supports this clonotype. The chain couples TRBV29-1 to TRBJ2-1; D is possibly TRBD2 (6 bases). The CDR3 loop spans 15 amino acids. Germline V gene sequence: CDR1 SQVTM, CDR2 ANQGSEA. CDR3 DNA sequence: TGCAGTGTTTCGGCGGAGGTAGCGGAGAACAATGAGCAGTTCTTC. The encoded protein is CSVSAEVAENNEQFF.

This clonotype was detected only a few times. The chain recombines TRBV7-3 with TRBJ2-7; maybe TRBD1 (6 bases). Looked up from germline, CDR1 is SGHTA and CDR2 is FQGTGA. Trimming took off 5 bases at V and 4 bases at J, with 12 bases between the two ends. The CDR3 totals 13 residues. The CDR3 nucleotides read TGTGCCAGCAGCCGTCACAGGGAATACGAGCAGTACTTC. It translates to CASSRHREYEQYF.

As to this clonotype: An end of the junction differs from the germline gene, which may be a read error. The CDR3 DNA is TGTGCCAACAGCCAATTATACGGTGGCTCTTGCCTGGAGCTGTTTTTT. Its translation: CANSQLYGGSCLELFF. The chain links TRBV14 to TRBJ2-2; D is uncertain. Per the germline V gene, CDR1 is SGHDN and CDR2 is FVKESK. This CDR3 is built from 16 residues.

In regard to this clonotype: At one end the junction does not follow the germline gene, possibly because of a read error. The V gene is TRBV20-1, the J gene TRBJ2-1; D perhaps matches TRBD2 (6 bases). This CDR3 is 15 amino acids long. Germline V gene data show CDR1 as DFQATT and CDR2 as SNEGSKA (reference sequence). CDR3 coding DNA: TGCAGTGTTAGAGATGTGTCGGGAGTTTACAATGAGCAGTTCTTC. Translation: CSVRDVSGVYNEQFF.

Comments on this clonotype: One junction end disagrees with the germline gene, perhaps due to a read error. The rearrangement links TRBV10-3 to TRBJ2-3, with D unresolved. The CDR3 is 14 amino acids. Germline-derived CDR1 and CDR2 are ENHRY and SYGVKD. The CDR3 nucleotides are TGTGCAATCAGAGAGTCGGTGAGCACAGATACGCAGTATTTT. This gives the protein CAIRESVSTDTQYF.

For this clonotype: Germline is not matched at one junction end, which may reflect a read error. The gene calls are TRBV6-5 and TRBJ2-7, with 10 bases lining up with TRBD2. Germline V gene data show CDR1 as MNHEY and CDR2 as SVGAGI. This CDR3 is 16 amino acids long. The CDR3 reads CVSSPGLAVNDYEQCF. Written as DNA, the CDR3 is TGTGTCAGCAGTCCCGGACTAGCGGTAAATGATTACGAGCAGTGCTTC.

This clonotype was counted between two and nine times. CDR3 in amino acids: CSARNAGLETQYF. The CDR3 DNA follows: TGCAGTGCCCGGAATGCAGGGTTGGAGACCCAGTACTTC. The chain links TRBV20-1 to TRBJ2-5; a possible D gene is TRBD1 (5 bases). The CDR3 has 13 residues. Germline V CDR1 and CDR2: DFQATT, SNEGSKA (reference sequence). Trimming cost V 6 bases and J 5 bases, with 16 bases left between them.

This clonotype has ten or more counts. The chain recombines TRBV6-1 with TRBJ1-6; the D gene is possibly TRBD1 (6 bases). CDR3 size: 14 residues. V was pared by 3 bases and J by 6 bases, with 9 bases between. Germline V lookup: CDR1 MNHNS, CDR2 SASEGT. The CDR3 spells CASSDRQVNSPLHF. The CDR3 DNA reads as TGTGCCAGCAGTGATCGACAGGTTAATTCACCCCTCCACTTT.